One and the same sample provided the 24 T cell receptor beta chains below, sequenced in a study of T cell repertoires in cytomegalovirus infection. TCRdb called the reads again in MiXCR, with one record for every CDR3 protein. Of under 150,000 distinct CDR3 sequences listed, less than 9.5% were seen once; the top ten hold roughly a tenth. The sequenced sample consisted of PBMCs. These receptor sequences come from a human donor in good health (CMV status not recorded). Some clones in this sample may be carry-over from other donors' samples.

This clonotype came up many times. This chain joins TRBV7-9 and TRBJ2-1; 10 positions match TRBD1. V lost 5 bases and J lost 9; bases outside the gene matches: 4. From germline, CDR1 is SEHNR and CDR2 FQNEAQ (reference sequence). This CDR3 is built from 13 residues. The CDR3 coding sequence is TGTGCCAGCAGCCTGACAGGGGGCAGTGAGCAGTTCTTC. Translation: CASSLTGGSEQFF.

Only a few counts were recorded for this clonotype. The chain has TRBV5-3 and TRBJ2-5; a possible D gene is TRBD1 (7 bases). TRBV5-3 belongs to the ORF category, with a function that is uncertain. V was trimmed by 8 bases and J by 1 base, leaving 15 bases between them. The CDR3 sequence is 14 residues long. CDR3 sequence: CASSGGTAQETQYF. CDR3 nucleotides: TGTGCCAGCAGCGGAGGGACAGCCCAAGAGACCCAGTACTTC.

This clonotype was observed a few times. This chain joins TRBV10-3 and TRBJ2-3; D unclear. V lost 4 bases, J lost 1 base, and 6 bases lay in between. Germline V CDR1 and CDR2: ENHRY, SYGVKD. The CDR3 length is 13 residues. The CDR3 DNA reads as TGTGCCATCAGTGGGGGTGGCACAGATACGCAGTATTTT. Its translation: CAISGGGTDTQYF.

In its sample, this clonotype was seen many times. The DNA of the CDR3 is TGCGCCAGCAGCCAAGGAGAGGGCAGGGCGGTCACTGAAGCTTTCTTT. Translation: CASSQGEGRAVTEAFF. The V call is TRBV4-1, the J call TRBJ1-1; D perhaps matches TRBD1 (5 bases). CDR1 is MGHRA and CDR2 is YSYEKL in the germline V gene. V was trimmed by 1 base and J by 4 bases, leaving 16 bases between them. The length of the CDR3 is 16 residues.

There are many counts of this clonotype. The chain couples TRBV28 to TRBJ2-7, with TRBD1 as a possible D gene (6 bases). The ends were cut back, 1 base at V and 0 bases at J, with 13 bases in the middle. This CDR3 spans 16 amino acids. Germline V gene data show CDR1 as MDHEN and CDR2 as SYDVKM. CDR3 coding DNA: TGTGCCAGCAGTTTATCGCCCGACAGGCCCTCCTACGAGCAGTACTTC. It translates to CASSLSPDRPSYEQYF.

The J gene is TRBJ1-1, the V gene TRBV27; D is unresolved. Looked up from germline, CDR1 is MNHEY and CDR2 is SMNVEV (reference sequence). CDR3 length equals 13 residues. The V end lost 0 bases, the J end lost 9 bases, and 11 bases lay between the germline ends. In DNA, the CDR3 is TGTGCCAGCAGTTTATCGGGCAGTAGCCAAGCTTTCTTT. Amino acid sequence: CASSLSGSSQAFF.

This clonotype was seen more than once but under ten times. The V gene is TRBV15, the J gene TRBJ2-7; 8 nucleotides align to TRBD2. Germline CDR1 is LNHNV and CDR2 is YYDKDF (reference sequence). The CDR3 loop spans 12 amino acids. Trimming removed 9 bases from V and 2 bases from J; junction bases left unmatched: 3. The CDR3 DNA reads TGTGCCACGCGGGGGGAGACCTACGAGCAGTACTTC. Protein product: CATRGETYEQYF.

This clonotype was counted many times. The J gene is TRBJ1-1, the V gene TRBV14; 9 nucleotides align to TRBD1. V shed 1 base, J shed 5 bases, and the junction held 5 bases outside the gene matches. CDR1 and CDR2 (germline): SGHDN, FVKESK. CDR3 length equals 15 residues. Written as DNA, the CDR3 is TGTGCCAGCAGCCAAGGGGACAGGGTGCGGACTGAAGCTTTCTTT. Protein product: CASSQGDRVRTEAFF. The full variable domain, completed using reference TRBV14 and TRBJ1-1, is EAGVTQFPSHSVIEKGQTVTLRCDPISGHDNLYWYRRVMGKEIKFLLHFVKESKQDESGMPNNRFLAERTGGTYSTLKVQPAELEDSGVYFCASSQGDRVRTEAFFGQGTRLTVV.

This clonotype was observed many times. The gene calls are TRBV20-1 and TRBJ1-1; 7 bases align to TRBD1. With V trimmed by 3 bases and J by 5 bases, 12 bases remained unmatched. The germline V gene encodes CDR1 DFQATT and CDR2 SNEGSKA (reference sequence). The CDR3 spans 15 residues. CDR3 in DNA: TGCAGTGCTAGCCTGACGTCAGGGGGAAGGACTGAAGCTTTCTTT. Its protein is CSASLTSGGRTEAFF.

This clonotype was counted at least ten times. The chain has TRBV20-1 and TRBJ1-2; no reliable D call. The V gene's germline CDR1 is DFQATT and CDR2 SNEGSKA (reference sequence). Trimming pared 2 bases from V and 8 bases from J, leaving 18 bases between. The CDR3 length is 14 residues. The CDR3 here is CSARRIGVGDGYTF. CDR3 coding DNA: TGCAGTGCTAGAAGGATCGGGGTTGGCGACGGCTACACCTTC.

J is TRBJ2-3 and V is TRBV29-1; 9 bases line up with TRBD2. Trimming took 8 bases from V and 2 from J; bases not matched to a gene: 8. The CDR3 length is 14 residues. Germline CDR1 and CDR2: SQVTM and ANQGSEA. The DNA for the CDR3 is TGCAGCACGCGAGCGGGGGGAACCACAGATACGCAGTATTTT. As protein: CSTRAGGTTDTQYF.

This clonotype has a handful of counts. The V gene is TRBV28, the J gene TRBJ1-2; 7 bases line up with TRBD1. The V and J ends lost 6 bases and 8 bases, in that order; junction bases with no gene match: 3. The CDR3 covers 11 residues. Germline V gene data show CDR1 as MDHEN and CDR2 as SYDVKM. As DNA, the CDR3 is TGTGCCAGCAGCGACAGGGACGGCTACACCTTC. Residues: CASSDRDGYTF.

This clonotype was detected ten times or more. The genes are TRBV7-9 and TRBJ2-3, with 11 bases that match TRBD2. The CDR3 spans 15 residues. Germline values: CDR1 SEHNR, CDR2 FQNEAQ (reference sequence). V gave up 4 bases and J gave up 2 bases; unmatched junction bases: 2. The CDR3 DNA reads as TGTGCCAGCAGCTCGACTAGCGGGGCCACAGATACGCAGTATTTT. Translation: CASSSTSGATDTQYF.

This clonotype was detected many times. The chain recombines TRBV28 with TRBJ2-7, with D perhaps being TRBD1 or TRBD2 (5 bases each). V was clipped by 5 bases and J by 6 bases, with 20 bases between them. Germline V gene data show CDR1 as MDHEN and CDR2 as SYDVKM. The CDR3 covers 15 residues. The CDR3 here is CASSPLTRVAGEQYF. The CDR3, as DNA: TGTGCCAGCAGTCCACTCACCAGGGTCGCGGGCGAGCAGTACTTC.

Many counts were recorded for this clonotype. The V call is TRBV7-2, the J call TRBJ2-6; 12 bases agree with TRBD2. The CDR3 length is 18 residues. The V and J ends lost 5 bases and 0 bases, in that order; junction bases with no gene match: 5. Looked up from germline, CDR1 is SGHTA and CDR2 is FQGNSA. The CDR3 reads CASSPGLAGPSGANVLTF. The CDR3, as DNA: TGTGCCAGCAGCCCCGGACTAGCGGGGCCCTCTGGGGCCAACGTCCTGACTTTC.

This clonotype was counted at least ten times. The chain combines TRBV29-1 with TRBJ2-3, with TRBD2 matching 7 bases. Germline V gives CDR1 SQVTM, CDR2 ANQGSEA. Trimming cost V 8 bases and J 5 bases; bases outside gene matches: 10. The CDR3 has 13 amino acids. The CDR3, as DNA: TGCAGCCTGACTCCGCGGGAGAAAGATACGCAGTATTTT. Amino acid sequence: CSLTPREKDTQYF.

This clonotype turned up a few times. The chain couples TRBV20-1 to TRBJ2-3; D call uncertain. The CDR3 runs 13 residues. From germline, CDR1 is DFQATT and CDR2 SNEGSKA (reference sequence). The V and J ends lost 4 bases and 1 base respectively, with 9 bases between them. CDR3 sequence: CSATGPGTDTQYF. The CDR3 coding sequence is TGCAGTGCTACAGGACCGGGCACAGATACGCAGTATTTT.

This clonotype was detected ten times or more. This sequence joins TRBV7-8 and TRBJ2-7; the D gene is possibly TRBD2 (6 bases). Trimming removed 2 bases from V and 0 bases from J, with 23 bases in between. Germline CDR1 reads SGHVS; CDR2 reads FQNEAQ. There are 19 residues in the CDR3. CDR3 protein: CASSLNRADPGLRSYEQYF. In DNA form, the CDR3 reads TGTGCCAGCAGCTTAAATAGAGCCGACCCGGGACTCCGCTCCTACGAGCAGTACTTC.

This clonotype was observed a few times. The gene calls are TRBV19 and TRBJ2-3, with D uncertain. CDR1 is LNHDA and CDR2 is SQIVND in the germline V gene (reference sequence). The CDR3 loop spans 15 amino acids. The V and J ends lost 0 bases and 5 bases respectively, with 12 bases between them. The chain's CDR3 is CASSIDSRAGDTQYF. CDR3 coding DNA: TGTGCCAGTAGTATAGACAGTCGAGCAGGAGATACGCAGTATTTT.

Many counts were recorded for this clonotype. The chain combines TRBV28 with TRBJ1-2, with unresolved D. Between the trimmed V and J ends, which lost 4 bases and 4 bases, there was a span of 13 bases. The V gene's germline CDR1 is MDHEN and CDR2 SYDVKM. The CDR3 is 14 residues long. The CDR3 nucleotides read TGTGCCAGCAGTTCCCCTGGACGGGCCTATGGCTACACCTTC. Encoded protein: CASSSPGRAYGYTF.

This clonotype was seen ten or more times. The chain employs TRBV5-4 and TRBJ2-7; tentative D call: TRBD2 (6 bases). The CDR3 covers 13 residues. CDR1 is SGHNT, CDR2 YYREEE, per germline (reference sequence). Trimming shortened V by 4 bases and J by 2 bases, and 10 bases separated the two germline ends. In DNA form, the CDR3 reads TGTGCCAGCAGCCACGGGGAGGCCTACGAGCAGTACTTC. Encoded protein: CASSHGEAYEQYF.

This clonotype was observed a handful of times. This chain uses TRBV29-1 with TRBJ1-1, with 9 bases aligning to TRBD1. The ends lost 7 bases at V and 1 base at J; junction bases unmatched: 4. The germline gives CDR1 SQVTM, CDR2 ANQGSEA. The CDR3 is 13 amino acids. CDR3 sequence: CSATGGRNTEAFF. The CDR3 nucleotides are TGCAGCGCCACAGGGGGCAGGAACACTGAAGCTTTCTTT.

V usage is TRBV28 and J usage is TRBJ1-6, with D uncertain. This CDR3 is built from 14 residues. V was clipped by 7 bases and J by 4 bases, with 11 bases between them. Germline V gene sequence: CDR1 MDHEN, CDR2 SYDVKM. CDR3 sequence (DNA): TGTGCCAGCAAAACGCGCCAGTATAATTCACCCCTCCACTTT. Its protein product is CASKTRQYNSPLHF.

This clonotype has ten or more counts. The chain uses TRBV7-9 and TRBJ2-5; no clear D. CDR1 and CDR2 (germline): SEHNR, FQNEAQ (reference sequence). The CDR3 covers 13 residues. Between the trimmed V and J ends, which lost 7 bases and 5 bases, there was a span of 14 bases. CDR3 sequence reads: CASTHSGGETQYF. Here the CDR3 DNA reads TGTGCCAGCACCCATTCGGGTGGCGAGACCCAGTACTTC.